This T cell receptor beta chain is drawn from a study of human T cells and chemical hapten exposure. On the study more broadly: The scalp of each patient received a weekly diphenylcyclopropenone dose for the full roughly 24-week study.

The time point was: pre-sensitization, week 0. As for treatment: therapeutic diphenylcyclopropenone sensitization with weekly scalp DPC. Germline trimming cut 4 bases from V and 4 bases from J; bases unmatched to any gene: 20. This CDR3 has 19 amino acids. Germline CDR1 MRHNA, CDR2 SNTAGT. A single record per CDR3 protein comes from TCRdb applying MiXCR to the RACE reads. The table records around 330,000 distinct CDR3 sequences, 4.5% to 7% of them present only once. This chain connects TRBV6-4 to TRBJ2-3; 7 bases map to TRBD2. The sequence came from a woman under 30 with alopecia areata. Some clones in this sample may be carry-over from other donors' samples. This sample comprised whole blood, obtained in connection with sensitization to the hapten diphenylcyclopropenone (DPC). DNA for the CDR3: TGTGCCAGCAGTGCAGCCGGGCTAGGGAGGGGTATCCGCTCAGATACGCAGTATTTT. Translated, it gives CASSAAGLGRGIRSDTQYF.